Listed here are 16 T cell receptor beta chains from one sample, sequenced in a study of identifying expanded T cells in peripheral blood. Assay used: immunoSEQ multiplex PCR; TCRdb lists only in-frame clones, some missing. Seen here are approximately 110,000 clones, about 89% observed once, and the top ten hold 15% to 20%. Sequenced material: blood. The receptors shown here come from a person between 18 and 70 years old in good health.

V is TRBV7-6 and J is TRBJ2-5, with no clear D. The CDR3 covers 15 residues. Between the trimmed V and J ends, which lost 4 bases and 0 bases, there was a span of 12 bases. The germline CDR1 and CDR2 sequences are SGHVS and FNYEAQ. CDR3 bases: TGTGCCAGCAGCTCCGGGCTCATATACCAAGAGACCCAGTACTTC. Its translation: CASSSGLIYQETQYF. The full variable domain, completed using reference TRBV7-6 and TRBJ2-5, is GAGVSQSPRYKVTKRGQDVALRCDPISGHVSLYWYRQALGQGPEFLTYFNYEAQQDKSGLPNDRFSAERPEGSISTLTIQRTEQRDSAMYRCASSSGLIYQETQYFGPGTRLLVL.

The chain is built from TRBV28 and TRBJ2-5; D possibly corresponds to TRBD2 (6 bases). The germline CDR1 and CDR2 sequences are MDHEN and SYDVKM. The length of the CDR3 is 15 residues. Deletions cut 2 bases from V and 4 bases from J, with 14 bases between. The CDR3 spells CASSLGGRRGETQYF. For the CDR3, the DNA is TGTGCCAGCAGTTTAGGGGGTAGGAGGGGAGAGACCCAGTACTTC.

The DNA of the CDR3 is TGCGCCAGCAGCATACCTGGCGGGCTTTCCAGAGGAGATACGCAGTATTTT. Its protein is CASSIPGGLSRGDTQYF. The genes are TRBV5-1 and TRBJ2-3; a weak D match, TRBD2 (5 bases). CDR1 and CDR2 from the germline V gene are SGHRS and YFSETQ. The CDR3 contains 17 residues. V lost 4 bases and J lost 5, with 23 bases in between.

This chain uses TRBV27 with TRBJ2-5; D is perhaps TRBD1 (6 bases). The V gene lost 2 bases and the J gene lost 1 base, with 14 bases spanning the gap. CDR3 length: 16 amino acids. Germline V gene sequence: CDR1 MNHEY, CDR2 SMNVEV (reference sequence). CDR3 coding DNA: TGTGCCAGCAGTTTAACGAGTTTGGGGGCCCAAGAGACCCAGTACTTC. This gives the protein CASSLTSLGAQETQYF.

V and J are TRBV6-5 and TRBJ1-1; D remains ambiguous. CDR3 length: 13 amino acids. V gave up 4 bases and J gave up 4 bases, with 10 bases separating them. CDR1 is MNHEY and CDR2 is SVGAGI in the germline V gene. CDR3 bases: TGTGCCAGCAGTTGGGTCGGCGGCACTGAAGCTTTCTTT. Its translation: CASSWVGGTEAFF.

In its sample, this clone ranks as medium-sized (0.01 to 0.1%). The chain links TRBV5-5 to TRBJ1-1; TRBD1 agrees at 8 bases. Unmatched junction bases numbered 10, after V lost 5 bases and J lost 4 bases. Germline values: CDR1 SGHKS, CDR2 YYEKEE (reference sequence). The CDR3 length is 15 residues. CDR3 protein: CASRLRTGGITEAFF. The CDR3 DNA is TGTGCCAGCAGACTGAGAACAGGGGGTATCACTGAAGCTTTCTTT.

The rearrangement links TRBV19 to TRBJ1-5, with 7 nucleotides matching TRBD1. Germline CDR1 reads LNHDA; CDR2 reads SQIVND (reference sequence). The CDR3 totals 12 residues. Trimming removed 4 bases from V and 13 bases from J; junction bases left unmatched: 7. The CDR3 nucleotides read TGTGCCAGTAGTACCGACGACAGGGCTCAGCATTTT. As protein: CASSTDDRAQHF.

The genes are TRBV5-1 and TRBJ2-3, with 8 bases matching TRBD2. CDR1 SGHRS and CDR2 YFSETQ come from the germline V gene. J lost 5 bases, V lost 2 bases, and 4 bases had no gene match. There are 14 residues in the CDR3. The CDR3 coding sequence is TGCGCCAGCAGCTTTCCCGGGACTAGAGATACGCAGTATTTT. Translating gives CASSFPGTRDTQYF.

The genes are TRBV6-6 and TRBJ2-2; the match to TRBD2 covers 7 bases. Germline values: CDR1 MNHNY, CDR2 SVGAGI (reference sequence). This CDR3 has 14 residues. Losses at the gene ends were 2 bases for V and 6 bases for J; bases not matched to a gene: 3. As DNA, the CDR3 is TGTGCCAGCAGTTACCAGCGGGGCGCCGGGGAGCTGTTTTTT. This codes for CASSYQRGAGELFF.

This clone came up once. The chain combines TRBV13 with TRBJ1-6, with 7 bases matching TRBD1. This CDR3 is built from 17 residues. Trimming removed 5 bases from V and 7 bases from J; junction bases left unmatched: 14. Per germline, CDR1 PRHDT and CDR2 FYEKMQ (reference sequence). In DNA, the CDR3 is TGTGCCAGCAGCCCGGCCGGGACAGCCACCATAAATTCACCCCTCCACTTT. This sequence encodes CASSPAGTATINSPLHF.

The CDR3 here is CASSLRSGGPLSYEQYF. The CDR3 nucleotides are TGTGCCAGCAGCTTACGAAGCGGGGGCCCTCTCTCCTACGAGCAGTACTTC. The gene calls are TRBV7-8 and TRBJ2-5; the match to TRBD2 covers 8 bases. The better agreement between TRBJ2-7 and the DNA end casts doubt on the J call. The CDR3 has 17 amino acids. Germline assignment: CDR1 SGHVS and CDR2 FQNEAQ.

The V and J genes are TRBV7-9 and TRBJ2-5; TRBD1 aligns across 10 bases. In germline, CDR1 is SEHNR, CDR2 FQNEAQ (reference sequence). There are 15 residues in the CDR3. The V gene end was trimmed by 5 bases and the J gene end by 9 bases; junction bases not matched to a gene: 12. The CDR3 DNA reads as TGTGCCAGCAGCCCAGGGGACAGGGGTCGGCTGGCCCAGTACTTC. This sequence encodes CASSPGDRGRLAQYF.

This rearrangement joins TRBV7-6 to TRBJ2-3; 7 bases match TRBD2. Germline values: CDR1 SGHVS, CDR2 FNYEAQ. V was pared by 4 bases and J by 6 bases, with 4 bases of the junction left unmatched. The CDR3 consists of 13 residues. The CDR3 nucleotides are TGTGCCAGCAGCTCCCTCGGGGGGGATACGCAGTATTTT. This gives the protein CASSSLGGDTQYF.

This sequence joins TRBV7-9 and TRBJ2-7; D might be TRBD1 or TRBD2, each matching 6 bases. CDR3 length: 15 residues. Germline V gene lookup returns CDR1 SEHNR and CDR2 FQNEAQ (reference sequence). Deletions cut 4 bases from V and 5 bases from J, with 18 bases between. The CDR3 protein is CASSSLRGAWDEQYF. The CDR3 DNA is TGTGCCAGCAGCTCCCTGAGGGGGGCCTGGGACGAGCAGTACTTC.

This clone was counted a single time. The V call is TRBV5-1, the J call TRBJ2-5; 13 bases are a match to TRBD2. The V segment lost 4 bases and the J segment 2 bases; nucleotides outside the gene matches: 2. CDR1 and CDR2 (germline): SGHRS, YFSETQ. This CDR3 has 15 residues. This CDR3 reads CASSQTSGGQETQYF. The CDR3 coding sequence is TGCGCCAGCAGCCAGACTAGCGGGGGGCAAGAGACCCAGTACTTC.

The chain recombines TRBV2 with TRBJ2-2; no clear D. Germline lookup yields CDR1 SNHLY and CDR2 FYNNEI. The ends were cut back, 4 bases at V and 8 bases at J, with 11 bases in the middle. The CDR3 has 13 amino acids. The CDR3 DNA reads TGTGCCAGCAGTGCAAATCCTCTGGGGGAGCTGTTTTTT. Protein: CASSANPLGELFF.